Listed below are T cell receptor beta chains from one sample, sequenced in a study of blood T cell repertoires in COVID-19. Repertoires were generated with immunoSEQ multiplex PCR, while TCRdb's copy carries only in-frame clones and drops some. The table has approximately 200,000 clones, roughly 87% seen once. Input material: peripheral blood. These receptors were obtained from a man aged 35 to 55 with active or convalescent COVID-19. Each CDR3 is given with its conserved first and last residue. A D gene is named only where the DNA matches it firmly. Some rows have no size entry. The others give once, few or many, or a class for an expanded clone.

CDR3aa: CASSFGGFDSPLHF; CDR3nt: TGTGCCAGCAGTTTCGGAGGGTTTGATTCACCCCTCCACTTT; abundance: NA; v_gene: TRBV27; j_gene: TRBJ1-6; d_gene: NA
CDR3aa: CASSQGIDLTWEDEKLFF; CDR3nt: TGCGCCAGCAGCCAAGGTATCGACCTCACCTGGGAGGATGAAAAACTGTTTTTT; abundance: NA; v_gene: TRBV4-1; j_gene: TRBJ1-4; d_gene: NA
CDR3aa: CASSSSLDRGANTIYF; CDR3nt: TGTGCCAGCTCATCCTCCCTGGACAGGGGTGCGAACACCATATATTTT; abundance: NA; v_gene: TRBV18; j_gene: TRBJ1-3; d_gene: TRBD1
CDR3aa: CASSLSRRDRSYNEQFF; CDR3nt: TGCGCCAGCAGCTTGAGCCGCCGGGACAGATCCTACAATGAGCAGTTCTTC; abundance: NA; v_gene: TRBV5-1; j_gene: TRBJ2-1; d_gene: TRBD1
CDR3aa: CASRQGHAGGTEAFF; CDR3nt: TGTGCCAGCAGGCAAGGGCACGCCGGGGGCACTGAAGCTTTCTTT; abundance: NA; v_gene: TRBV28; j_gene: TRBJ1-1; d_gene: NA
CDR3aa: CASSLRAGTYYGYTF; CDR3nt: TGTGCCAGCAGTTTACGGGCGGGGACCTACTATGGCTACACCTTC; abundance: NA; v_gene: TRBV28; j_gene: TRBJ1-2; d_gene: NA
CDR3aa: CASSSGYGYTF; CDR3nt: TGTGCCAGCAGCTCGGGCTATGGCTACACCTTC; abundance: NA; v_gene: TRBV7-2; j_gene: TRBJ1-2; d_gene: NA
CDR3aa: CASSSPGDPKATNEKLFF; CDR3nt: TGTGCCAGCAGTTCGCCGGGGGACCCAAAAGCAACTAATGAAAAACTGTTTTTT; abundance: few; v_gene: TRBV28; j_gene: TRBJ1-4; d_gene: NA
CDR3aa: CASSWPEGGTGELFF; CDR3nt: TGTGCCAGCAGCTGGCCTGAGGGAGGCACCGGGGAGCTGTTTTTT; abundance: NA; v_gene: TRBV11-2; j_gene: TRBJ2-2; d_gene: NA
CDR3aa: CASSLRQGESEAFF; CDR3nt: TGTGCCAGTAGCTTAAGACAGGGCGAAAGTGAAGCTTTCTTT; abundance: NA; v_gene: TRBV19; j_gene: TRBJ1-1; d_gene: TRBD1
CDR3aa: CASSQGGPDEKLFF; CDR3nt: TGCGCCAGCAGCCAAGGGGGCCCGGATGAAAAACTGTTTTTT; abundance: NA; v_gene: TRBV5-1; j_gene: TRBJ1-4; d_gene: TRBD1
CDR3aa: CSLRGSTEAFF; CDR3nt: TGCAGTCTTCGGGGGAGCACTGAAGCTTTCTTT; abundance: NA; v_gene: TRBV29-1; j_gene: TRBJ1-1; d_gene: NA
CDR3aa: CASSVYRGMNTEAFF; CDR3nt: TGTGCCAGCAGCGTCTACAGGGGGATGAACACTGAAGCTTTCTTT; abundance: NA; v_gene: TRBV9; j_gene: TRBJ1-1; d_gene: TRBD1
CDR3aa: CASSQSDRGNEKLFF; CDR3nt: TGTGCCAGCAGCCAATCGGACAGGGGAAATGAAAAACTGTTTTTT; abundance: once; v_gene: TRBV3-1/TRBV3-2; j_gene: TRBJ1-4; d_gene: TRBD1
CDR3aa: CASSMGRNSYNEQFF; CDR3nt: TGTGCCAGTAGTATGGGCCGAAACTCCTACAATGAGCAGTTCTTC; abundance: few; v_gene: TRBV19; j_gene: TRBJ2-1; d_gene: NA
CDR3aa: CASRRAGGERDGYTF; CDR3nt: TGTGCCAGCAGGCGGGCCGGGGGAGAAAGGGATGGCTACACCTTC; abundance: NA; v_gene: TRBV5-4; j_gene: TRBJ1-2; d_gene: NA
CDR3aa: CASTRTGDSGNTIYF; CDR3nt: TGTGCCAGCACTAGAACGGGGGACTCTGGAAACACCATATATTTT; abundance: NA; v_gene: TRBV2; j_gene: TRBJ1-3; d_gene: NA
CDR3aa: CATSRDGRANYGYTF; CDR3nt: TGTGCCACCAGCAGAGATGGCAGGGCTAACTATGGCTACACCTTC; abundance: NA; v_gene: TRBV15; j_gene: TRBJ1-2; d_gene: NA
CDR3aa: CASSVSGTENTEAFF; CDR3nt: TGCGCCAGCAGCGTATCCGGGACAGAGAACACTGAAGCTTTCTTT; abundance: NA; v_gene: TRBV5-1; j_gene: TRBJ1-1; d_gene: TRBD1
CDR3aa: CASGSTDTGELFF; CDR3nt: TGTGCCAGCGGGTCAACAGACACCGGGGAGCTGTTTTTT; abundance: NA; v_gene: TRBV25-1; j_gene: TRBJ2-2; d_gene: NA
CDR3aa: CASSTGVPNTEAFF; CDR3nt: TGTGCCAGCAGCACGGGGGTCCCGAACACTGAAGCTTTCTTT; abundance: NA; v_gene: TRBV7-8; j_gene: TRBJ1-1; d_gene: NA
CDR3aa: CATGTGESYEQYF; CDR3nt: TGTGCCACGGGGACAGGGGAATCCTACGAGCAGTACTTC; abundance: NA; v_gene: TRBV6-5; j_gene: TRBJ2-7; d_gene: TRBD1
CDR3aa: CASSEERTSGNSYEQYF; CDR3nt: TGTGCCAGCAGTGAAGAAAGGACTAGCGGGAACTCCTACGAGCAGTACTTC; abundance: NA; v_gene: TRBV25-1; j_gene: TRBJ2-7; d_gene: TRBD2
CDR3aa: CASSLAGGTYNEQFF; CDR3nt: TGTGCCAGCAGTTTAGCGGGCGGGACCTACAATGAGCAGTTCTTC; abundance: NA; v_gene: TRBV28; j_gene: TRBJ2-1; d_gene: NA
CDR3aa: CASSYPTSGRQETQYF; CDR3nt: TGTGCCAGCAGTTACCCCACTAGCGGGCGCCAAGAGACCCAGTACTTC; abundance: NA; v_gene: TRBV6-5; j_gene: TRBJ2-5; d_gene: TRBD2
CDR3aa: CASSLESQVPYGYTF; CDR3nt: TGTGCCAGCAGCTTGGAATCCCAGGTCCCTTATGGCTACACCTTC; abundance: NA; v_gene: TRBV5-4; j_gene: TRBJ1-2; d_gene: NA
CDR3aa: CASSIWAGGEQFF; CDR3nt: TGTGCCAGTAGTATTTGGGCGGGAGGCGAGCAGTTCTTC; abundance: NA; v_gene: TRBV19; j_gene: TRBJ2-1; d_gene: TRBD2
CDR3aa: CASTSLGLAYEQYF; CDR3nt: TGTGCCAGCACCTCCCTGGGACTCGCCTACGAGCAGTACTTC; abundance: NA; v_gene: TRBV28; j_gene: TRBJ2-7; d_gene: NA
CDR3aa: CASSLKGASSEQYF; CDR3nt: TGTGCCAGCAGCTTGAAAGGGGCGTCGAGCGAGCAGTACTTC; abundance: NA; v_gene: TRBV5-4; j_gene: TRBJ2-7; d_gene: NA
CDR3aa: CASSPKGKRGGSYEQYF; CDR3nt: TGTGCCAGCAGCCCTAAGGGCAAACGGGGGGGCTCCTACGAGCAGTACTTC; abundance: NA; v_gene: TRBV3-1/TRBV3-2; j_gene: TRBJ2-7; d_gene: TRBD2
CDR3aa: CASSRTGAGNTIYF; CDR3nt: TGTGCCAGCAGCCGTACAGGGGCTGGAAACACCATATATTTT; abundance: NA; v_gene: TRBV6-5; j_gene: TRBJ1-3; d_gene: TRBD1
CDR3aa: CATTLGEGKRETQYF; CDR3nt: TGTGCCACCACCCTAGGGGAGGGAAAAAGGGAGACCCAGTACTTC; abundance: NA; v_gene: TRBV15; j_gene: TRBJ2-5; d_gene: TRBD2
CDR3aa: CASSLSPDRGKQYF; CDR3nt: TGCGCCAGCAGCTTGTCGCCGGACAGGGGGAAGCAGTACTTC; abundance: NA; v_gene: TRBV5-1; j_gene: TRBJ2-7; d_gene: TRBD1
CDR3aa: CASSPGLSSLHF; CDR3nt: TGTGCCAGCAGCCCCGGACTGTCTTCCCTCCACTTT; abundance: NA; v_gene: TRBV7-9; j_gene: TRBJ1-6; d_gene: NA
CDR3aa: CASSFTDMANYGYTF; CDR3nt: TGTGCCAGCAGTTTCACGGACATGGCTAACTATGGCTACACCTTC; abundance: NA; v_gene: TRBV28; j_gene: TRBJ1-2; d_gene: NA
CDR3aa: CASSGLTGQPETNEKLFF; CDR3nt: TGTGCCAGCAGTGGTCTGACAGGCCAGCCCGAGACTAATGAAAAACTGTTTTTT; abundance: NA; v_gene: TRBV2; j_gene: TRBJ1-4; d_gene: NA
CDR3aa: CASSSPDSSYNEQFF; CDR3nt: TGTGCCAGCAGTTCCCCGGACAGCTCCTACAATGAGCAGTTCTTC; abundance: NA; v_gene: TRBV6-1; j_gene: TRBJ2-1; d_gene: NA
CDR3aa: CATRGQGDLTEAFF; CDR3nt: TGTGCCACCAGGGGACAGGGGGATTTAACTGAAGCTTTCTTT; abundance: once; v_gene: TRBV24-1; j_gene: TRBJ1-1; d_gene: TRBD1
CDR3aa: CASSLARGIQETQYF; CDR3nt: TGTGCCAGCAGCTTGGCCCGAGGAATACAAGAGACCCAGTACTTC; abundance: NA; v_gene: TRBV5-4; j_gene: TRBJ2-5; d_gene: NA
CDR3aa: CASSPRSPGSGRNEQFF; CDR3nt: TGTGCCAGCTCACCACGTTCTCCTGGTAGCGGGAGAAATGAGCAGTTCTTC; abundance: NA; v_gene: TRBV18; j_gene: TRBJ2-1; d_gene: TRBD2
CDR3aa: CASSLSTGNTEAFF; CDR3nt: TGTGCCAGCAGTTTATCGACAGGGAACACTGAAGCTTTCTTT; abundance: NA; v_gene: TRBV27; j_gene: TRBJ1-1; d_gene: NA
CDR3aa: CATSDASRPGGYTF; CDR3nt: TGTGCCACCAGTGACGCCAGCCGACCGGGGGGCTACACCTTC; abundance: NA; v_gene: TRBV24-1; j_gene: TRBJ1-2; d_gene: NA
CDR3aa: CASSPSSEEQPQHF; CDR3nt: TGTGCCAGCAGCCCTAGCTCGGAGGAACAGCCCCAGCATTTT; abundance: NA; v_gene: TRBV7-2; j_gene: TRBJ1-5; d_gene: NA
CDR3aa: CASRWGGSSYEQYF; CDR3nt: TGCGCCAGCAGATGGGGGGGAAGCTCCTACGAGCAGTACTTC; abundance: NA; v_gene: TRBV5-1; j_gene: TRBJ2-7; d_gene: TRBD2
CDR3aa: CAISGTSSPYEQYF; CDR3nt: TGTGCCATCAGTGGAACTAGCAGCCCCTACGAGCAGTACTTC; abundance: NA; v_gene: TRBV10-3; j_gene: TRBJ2-7; d_gene: NA
CDR3aa: CASSPRGQGIGEQYF; CDR3nt: TGTGCCAGCAGTCCCCGGGGACAGGGGATCGGCGAGCAGTACTTC; abundance: NA; v_gene: TRBV2; j_gene: TRBJ2-7; d_gene: TRBD1
CDR3aa: CASSSRLDGSGANVLTF; CDR3nt: TGTGCCAGCAGCTCCCGACTTGATGGCTCTGGGGCCAACGTCCTGACTTTC; abundance: once; v_gene: TRBV13; j_gene: TRBJ2-6; d_gene: NA
CDR3aa: CASSQDVRGGLGNTIYF; CDR3nt: TGTGCCAGCAGCCAAGATGTTCGCGGGGGGCTCGGAAACACCATATATTTT; abundance: NA; v_gene: TRBV3-1/TRBV3-2; j_gene: TRBJ1-3; d_gene: NA
CDR3aa: CASSPTGALYEQYF; CDR3nt: TGTGCCAGCTCACCAACAGGGGCGCTTTACGAGCAGTACTTC; abundance: NA; v_gene: TRBV18; j_gene: TRBJ2-7; d_gene: TRBD1
CDR3aa: CASSLRVSSEGEQYF; CDR3nt: TGTGCCAGCAGCTTAAGGGTCAGCTCTGAGGGCGAGCAGTACTTC; abundance: once; v_gene: TRBV7-3; j_gene: TRBJ2-7; d_gene: NA
CDR3aa: CASSDYDGQHYNSPLHF; CDR3nt: TGTGCCAGCAGCGATTATGATGGACAGCACTATAATTCACCCCTCCACTTT; abundance: NA; v_gene: TRBV28; j_gene: TRBJ1-6; d_gene: NA